This TCR beta chain was observed in a study of shared clonotypes between healthy human individuals. At the level of the study: The study enrolled a couple of women and a few men aged 18 to 49. Points from the study as a whole: Richness estimates generally favored naive over memory subsets. Rarefaction indicated that sorted-subset sequencing remained incomplete although depth was large.

Germline V gene data show CDR1 as MNHEY and CDR2 as SVGAGI. The CDR3 is 15 amino acids. V was pared by 2 bases and J by 4 bases, with 8 bases of the junction left unmatched. Data came from immunoSEQ multiplex PCR; TCRdb stores just in-frame clones and leaves some out. The sample shows a few million clones, 85% to 95% of them seen only once. As to this clone: Its antigen is not identified.

The sequence came from a man aged 18 to 30 in good health. Some clones in this sample may be carry-over from other donors' samples. The source material was naive CD4+ T cells from PBMCs. Subset in this sample: CD45RA+ positively selected. The chain employs TRBV6-5 and TRBJ2-7; 7 bases align to TRBD1. The CDR3 is CASSYESGGWYEQYF. In DNA form, the CDR3 reads TGTGCCAGCAGTTACGAGTCAGGGGGATGGTACGAGCAGTACTTC.